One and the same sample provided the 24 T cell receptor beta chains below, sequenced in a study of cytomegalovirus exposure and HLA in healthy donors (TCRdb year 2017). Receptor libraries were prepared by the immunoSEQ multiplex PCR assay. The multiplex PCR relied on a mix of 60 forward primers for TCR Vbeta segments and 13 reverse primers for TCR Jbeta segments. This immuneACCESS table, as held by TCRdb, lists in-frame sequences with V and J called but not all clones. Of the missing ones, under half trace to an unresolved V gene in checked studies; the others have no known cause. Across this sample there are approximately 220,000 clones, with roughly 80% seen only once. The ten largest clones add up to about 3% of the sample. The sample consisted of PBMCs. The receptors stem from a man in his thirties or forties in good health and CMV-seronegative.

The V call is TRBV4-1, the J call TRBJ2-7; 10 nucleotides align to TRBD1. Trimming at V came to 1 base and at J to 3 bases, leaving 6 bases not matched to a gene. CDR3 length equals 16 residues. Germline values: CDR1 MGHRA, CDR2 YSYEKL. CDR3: CASSQATGGGFYEQYF. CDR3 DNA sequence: TGCGCCAGCAGCCAAGCGACAGGGGGCGGGTTCTACGAGCAGTACTTC.

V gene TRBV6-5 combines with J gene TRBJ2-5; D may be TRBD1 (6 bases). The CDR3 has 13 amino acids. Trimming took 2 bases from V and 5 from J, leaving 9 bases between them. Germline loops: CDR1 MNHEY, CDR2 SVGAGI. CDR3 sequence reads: CASSYLGAETQYF. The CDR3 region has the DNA TGTGCCAGCAGTTACCTGGGGGCGGAGACCCAGTACTTC.

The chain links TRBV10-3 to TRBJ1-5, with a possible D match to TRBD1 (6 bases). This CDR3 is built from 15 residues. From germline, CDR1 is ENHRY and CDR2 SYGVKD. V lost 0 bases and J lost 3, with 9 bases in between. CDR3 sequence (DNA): TGTGCCATCAGTGAGTCCGGGGACATCAATCAGCCCCAGCATTTT. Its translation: CAISESGDINQPQHF.

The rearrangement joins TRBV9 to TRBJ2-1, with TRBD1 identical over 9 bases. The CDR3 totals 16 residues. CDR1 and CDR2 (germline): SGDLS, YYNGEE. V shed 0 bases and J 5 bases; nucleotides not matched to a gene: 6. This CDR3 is CASSVGLDRGHNEQFF. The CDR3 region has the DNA TGTGCCAGCAGCGTAGGATTGGACAGGGGACACAATGAGCAGTTCTTC.

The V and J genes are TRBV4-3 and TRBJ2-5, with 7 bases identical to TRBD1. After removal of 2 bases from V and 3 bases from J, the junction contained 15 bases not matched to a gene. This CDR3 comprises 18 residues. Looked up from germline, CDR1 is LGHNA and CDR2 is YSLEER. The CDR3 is CASSQNGPGGRGKETQYF. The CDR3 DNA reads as TGCGCCAGCAGCCAAAATGGCCCAGGGGGTCGGGGAAAAGAGACCCAGTACTTC.

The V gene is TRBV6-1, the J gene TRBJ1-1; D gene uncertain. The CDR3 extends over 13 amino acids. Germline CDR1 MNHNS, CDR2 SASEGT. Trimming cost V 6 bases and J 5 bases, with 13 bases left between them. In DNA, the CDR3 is TGTGCCAGCAGGGACGGGGTTAGGACTGAAGCTTTCTTT. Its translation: CASRDGVRTEAFF.

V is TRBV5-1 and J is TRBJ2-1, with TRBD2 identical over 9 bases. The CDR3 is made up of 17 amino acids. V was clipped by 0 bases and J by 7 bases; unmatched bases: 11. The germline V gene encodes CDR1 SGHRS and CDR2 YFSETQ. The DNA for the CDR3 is TGCGCCAGCAGCTTGGAAGGGACTAGGGCGGGGGGGAATGAGCAGTTCTTC. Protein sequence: CASSLEGTRAGGNEQFF.

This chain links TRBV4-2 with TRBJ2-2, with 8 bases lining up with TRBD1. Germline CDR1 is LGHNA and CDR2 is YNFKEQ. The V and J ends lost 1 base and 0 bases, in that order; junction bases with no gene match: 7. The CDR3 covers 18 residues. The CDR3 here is CASSQVGTGPPNTGELFF. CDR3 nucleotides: TGTGCCAGCAGCCAAGTGGGGACAGGACCTCCGAACACCGGGGAGCTGTTTTTT.

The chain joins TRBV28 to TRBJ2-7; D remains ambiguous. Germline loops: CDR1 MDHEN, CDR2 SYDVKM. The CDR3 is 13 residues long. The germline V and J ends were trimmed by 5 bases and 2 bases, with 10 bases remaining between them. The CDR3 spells CASSTLAPYEQYF. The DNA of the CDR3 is TGTGCCAGCAGTACCTTAGCACCCTACGAGCAGTACTTC.

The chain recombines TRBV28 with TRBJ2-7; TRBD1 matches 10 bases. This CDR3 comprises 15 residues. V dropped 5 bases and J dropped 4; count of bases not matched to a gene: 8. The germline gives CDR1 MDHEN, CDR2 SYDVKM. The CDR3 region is CASSTPGQGRYEQYF. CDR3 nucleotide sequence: TGTGCCAGCAGTACCCCGGGACAGGGGAGGTACGAGCAGTACTTC.

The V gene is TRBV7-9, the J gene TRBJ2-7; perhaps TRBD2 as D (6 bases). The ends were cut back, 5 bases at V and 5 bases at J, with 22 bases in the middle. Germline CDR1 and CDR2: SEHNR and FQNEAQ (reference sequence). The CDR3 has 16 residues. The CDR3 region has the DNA TGTGCCAGCAGCCCCTTTCCCATCGGGGGTGAGGACGAGCAGTACTTC. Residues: CASSPFPIGGEDEQYF. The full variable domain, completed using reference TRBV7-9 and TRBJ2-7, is DTGVSQNPRHKITKRGQNVTFRCDPISEHNRLYWYRQTLGQGPEFLTYFQNEAQLEKSRLLSDRFSAERPKGSFSTLEIQRTEQGDSAMYLCASSPFPIGGEDEQYFGPGTRLTVT.

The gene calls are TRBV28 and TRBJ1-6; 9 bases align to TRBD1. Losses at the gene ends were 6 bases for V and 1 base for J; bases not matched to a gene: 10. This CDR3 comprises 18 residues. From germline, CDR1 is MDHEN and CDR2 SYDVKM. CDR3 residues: CASSSPGTGFSYNSPLHF. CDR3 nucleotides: TGTGCCAGCAGCTCCCCCGGGACAGGGTTTTCCTATAATTCACCCCTCCACTTT.

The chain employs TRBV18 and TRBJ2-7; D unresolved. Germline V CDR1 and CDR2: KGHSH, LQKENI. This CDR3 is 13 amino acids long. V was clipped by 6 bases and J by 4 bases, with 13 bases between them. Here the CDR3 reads CASSPSDKYEQYF. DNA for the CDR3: TGTGCCAGCTCTCCATCCGACAAGTACGAGCAGTACTTC.

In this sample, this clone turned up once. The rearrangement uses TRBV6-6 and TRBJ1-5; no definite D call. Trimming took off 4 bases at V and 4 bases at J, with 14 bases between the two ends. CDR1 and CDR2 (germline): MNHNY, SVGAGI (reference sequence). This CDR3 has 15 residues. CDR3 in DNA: TGTGCCAGCAGTTCCCTAAACGGAGGGAATCAGCCCCAGCATTTT. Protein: CASSSLNGGNQPQHF.

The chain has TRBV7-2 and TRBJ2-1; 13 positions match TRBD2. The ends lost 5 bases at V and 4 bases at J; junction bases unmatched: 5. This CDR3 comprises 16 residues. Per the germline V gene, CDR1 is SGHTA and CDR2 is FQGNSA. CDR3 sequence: CASSKTSGGIYNEQFF. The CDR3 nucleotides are TGTGCCAGCAGCAAGACTAGCGGGGGGATATACAATGAGCAGTTCTTC.

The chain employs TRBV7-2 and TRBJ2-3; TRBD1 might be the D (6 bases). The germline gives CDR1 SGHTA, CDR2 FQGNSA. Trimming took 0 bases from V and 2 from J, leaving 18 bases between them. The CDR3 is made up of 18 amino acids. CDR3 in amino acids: CASSLASPDSIVTDTQYF. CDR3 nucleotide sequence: TGTGCCAGCAGCTTAGCCTCCCCGGACAGTATAGTCACAGATACGCAGTATTTT.

The chain's CDR3 is CASSQGRGQAYEQYF. The CDR3 nucleotides read TGTGCCAGCAGCCAAGGAAGGGGACAGGCCTACGAGCAGTACTTC. The chain couples TRBV4-2 to TRBJ2-7, with 8 bases identical to TRBD1. The CDR3 has 15 amino acids. Germline trimming cut 1 base from V and 2 bases from J; bases unmatched to any gene: 4. CDR1 is LGHNA and CDR2 is YNFKEQ in the germline V gene.

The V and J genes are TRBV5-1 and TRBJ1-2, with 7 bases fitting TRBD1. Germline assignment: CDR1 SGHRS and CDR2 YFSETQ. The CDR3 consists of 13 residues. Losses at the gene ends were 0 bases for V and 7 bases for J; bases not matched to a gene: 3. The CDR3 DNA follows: TGCGCCAGCAGCTTGGGGGCAGGGGGTGGCTACACCTTC. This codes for CASSLGAGGGYTF.

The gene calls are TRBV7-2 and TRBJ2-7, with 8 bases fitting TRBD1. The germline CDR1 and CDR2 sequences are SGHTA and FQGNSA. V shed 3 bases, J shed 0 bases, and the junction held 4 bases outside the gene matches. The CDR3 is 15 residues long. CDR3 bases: TGTGCCAGCAGCTTCTCCGGGACAGGCTCCTACGAGCAGTACTTC. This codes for CASSFSGTGSYEQYF.

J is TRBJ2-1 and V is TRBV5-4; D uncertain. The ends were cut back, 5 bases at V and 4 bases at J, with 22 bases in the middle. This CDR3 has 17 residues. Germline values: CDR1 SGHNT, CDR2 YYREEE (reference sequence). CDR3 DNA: TGTGCCAGCAGTCCGGCCGTGGTCGTGAGGCGGTACAATGAGCAGTTCTTC. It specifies CASSPAVVVRRYNEQFF.

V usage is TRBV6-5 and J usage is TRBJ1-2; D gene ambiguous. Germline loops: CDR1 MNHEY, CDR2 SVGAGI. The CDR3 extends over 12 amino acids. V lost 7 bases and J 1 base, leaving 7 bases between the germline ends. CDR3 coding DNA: TGTGCCAGCACCACGGTTAACTATGGCTACACCTTC. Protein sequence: CASTTVNYGYTF.

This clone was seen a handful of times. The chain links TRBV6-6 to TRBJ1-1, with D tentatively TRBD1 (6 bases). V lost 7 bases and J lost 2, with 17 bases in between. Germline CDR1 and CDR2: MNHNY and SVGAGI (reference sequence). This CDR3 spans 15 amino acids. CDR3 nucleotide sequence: TGTGCCAGCAAGTCGTCGGACAGAATAAACACTGAAGCTTTCTTT. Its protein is CASKSSDRINTEAFF.

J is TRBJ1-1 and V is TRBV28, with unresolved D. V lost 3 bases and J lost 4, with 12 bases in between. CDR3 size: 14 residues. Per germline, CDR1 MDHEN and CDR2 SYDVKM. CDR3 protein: CASSLVQVTTEAFF. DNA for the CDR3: TGTGCCAGCAGTTTGGTCCAGGTGACCACTGAAGCTTTCTTT.

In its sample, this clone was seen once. The CDR3 sequence: CASSSRTTGSLQAFF. The CDR3 region has the DNA TGTGCCAGCAGCTCCCGAACTACAGGGAGCCTTCAAGCTTTCTTT. The chain couples TRBV11-2 to TRBJ1-1; possibly TRBD1 for D (6 bases). Germline V CDR1 and CDR2: SGHAT, FQNNGV. V was cut by 4 bases and J by 9 bases, with 21 bases left in between. This CDR3 region has 15 residues.